These T cell receptor beta chains were read from a single sample in a study of blood T cell repertoires in COVID-19. Generated by immunoSEQ multiplex PCR, the TCRdb table keeps only in-frame clones and is missing some. The table shows approximately 200,000 clones, with approximately 83% occurring only once. The material sequenced was peripheral blood. These receptors were taken from a man aged 55-75 years with acute or convalescent COVID-19. Each CDR3 is given without its conserved first and last residue.

j_call: TRBJ2-5; v_call: TRBV7-6; cdr3_aa: ASSLSVTGRETQY
j_call: TRBJ2-7; v_call: TRBV3-1/TRBV3-2; cdr3_aa: ASSQERGTWMVKQY
j_call: TRBJ2-7; v_call: TRBV23-1; cdr3_aa: ASRDAGGTYEQY
j_call: TRBJ2-2; v_call: TRBV19; cdr3_aa: ASSIARVNTGELF
j_call: TRBJ1-6; v_call: TRBV27; cdr3_aa: ASSFRGYNSPLH
j_call: TRBJ2-3; v_call: TRBV7-2; cdr3_aa: ASRAGSGRPDTQY
j_call: TRBJ2-4; v_call: TRBV9; cdr3_aa: ASSVAGSGGIQY
j_call: TRBJ1-2; v_call: TRBV4-2; cdr3_aa: ASSQAYSSNYGYT
j_call: TRBJ2-2; v_call: TRBV2; cdr3_aa: ASSGQGAGRLSGELF
j_call: TRBJ2-3; v_call: TRBV28; cdr3_aa: ASSDGLAGGEGTDTQY
j_call: TRBJ1-4; v_call: TRBV28; cdr3_aa: ASNTRRGATNEKLF
j_call: TRBJ1-2; v_call: TRBV5-5; cdr3_aa: ASSLGTARGYT
j_call: TRBJ2-2; v_call: TRBV6-5; cdr3_aa: ASRGTGDTGELF
j_call: TRBJ1-4; v_call: TRBV27; cdr3_aa: ASSHQRDIPDEKLF
j_call: TRBJ2-2; v_call: TRBV19; cdr3_aa: ASSSGHRTGELF
j_call: TRBJ1-1; v_call: TRBV12-3/TRBV12-4; cdr3_aa: ASSLTAAAEAF
j_call: TRBJ2-1; v_call: TRBV4-1; cdr3_aa: ASSQVLAGRAVNEQF
j_call: TRBJ2-1; v_call: TRBV28; cdr3_aa: ASSAPGIPYNEQF
j_call: TRBJ1-6; v_call: TRBV27; cdr3_aa: ASSFWGQNSPLH
j_call: TRBJ1-6; v_call: TRBV20-1; cdr3_aa: SASGQFNSPLH
j_call: TRBJ2-2; v_call: TRBV10-3; cdr3_aa: AISVSSGDTGELF
j_call: TRBJ2-3; v_call: TRBV5-1; cdr3_aa: ASSTTGNPPPDTQY
j_call: TRBJ2-2; v_call: TRBV24-1; cdr3_aa: ATSDSSGRVGELF
j_call: TRBJ2-1; v_call: TRBV3-1/TRBV3-2; cdr3_aa: ASSQDMRSVHEQF
j_call: TRBJ1-5; v_call: TRBV10-3; cdr3_aa: AISAAGTGNQPQH
j_call: TRBJ2-7; v_call: TRBV12-1; cdr3_aa: ASSSPGLAGLSHEQY
j_call: TRBJ2-1; v_call: TRBV7-2; cdr3_aa: ASGRGGLDSAIHEQF
j_call: TRBJ1-2; v_call: TRBV6-4; cdr3_aa: ASSEEGGQGNYGYT
j_call: TRBJ2-1; v_call: TRBV19; cdr3_aa: ASSTGKYNEQF
j_call: TRBJ2-1; v_call: TRBV10-3; cdr3_aa: AISDYREQF
j_call: TRBJ2-1; v_call: TRBV27; cdr3_aa: ASSLGLAGGRNSYNEQF
j_call: TRBJ2-4; v_call: TRBV2; cdr3_aa: ASSLWTGRNIQY